The TCR beta chain under discussion was sequenced for a study of T cell changes during pregnancy in multiple sclerosis. Clones were read by immunoSEQ multiplex PCR, and TCRdb kept only the in-frame ones, dropping some. The sample consists of around 100,000 clones, almost 95% of them appearing once. Germline values: CDR1 LNHDA, CDR2 SQIVND (reference sequence). The CDR3 contains 19 residues. J gave up 2 bases and V 2 bases, and 11 bases lay outside the gene matches. V gene TRBV19 combines with J gene TRBJ2-7, with TRBD2 identical over 14 bases. The clonotype comes from a female donor with multiple sclerosis, enrolled in a pregnancy study. The sample consisted of peripheral blood, taken before pregnancy. The CDR3 loop is CASSIFGGGLAGATYEQYF. For the CDR3, the DNA is TGTGCCAGTAGTATATTTGGAGGGGGACTAGCGGGAGCAACCTACGAGCAGTACTTC.